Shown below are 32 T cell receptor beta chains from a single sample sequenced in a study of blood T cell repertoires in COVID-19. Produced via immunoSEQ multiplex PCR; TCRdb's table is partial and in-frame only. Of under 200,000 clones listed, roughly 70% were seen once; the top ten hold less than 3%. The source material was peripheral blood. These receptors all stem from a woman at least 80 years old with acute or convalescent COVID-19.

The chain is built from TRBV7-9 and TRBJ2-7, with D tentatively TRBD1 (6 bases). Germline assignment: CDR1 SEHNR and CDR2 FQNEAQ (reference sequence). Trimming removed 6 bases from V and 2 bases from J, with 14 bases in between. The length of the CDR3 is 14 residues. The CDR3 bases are TGTGCCAGCAGGGAAACGGACAGTACCTACGAGCAGTACTTC. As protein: CASRETDSTYEQYF.

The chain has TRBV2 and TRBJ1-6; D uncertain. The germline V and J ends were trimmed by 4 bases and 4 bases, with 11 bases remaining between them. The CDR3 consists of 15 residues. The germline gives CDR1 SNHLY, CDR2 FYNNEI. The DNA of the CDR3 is TGTGCCAGCAGTGCACAACAAGTATATAATTCACCCCTCCACTTT. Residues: CASSAQQVYNSPLHF.

The CDR3 here is CASSPRLAAGNEQFF. The CDR3 DNA reads as TGTGCCAGCAGCCCTAGACTAGCGGCCGGGAATGAGCAGTTCTTC. The V gene is TRBV7-7, the J gene TRBJ2-1; 9 bases match TRBD2. Germline trimming cut 5 bases from V and 7 bases from J; bases unmatched to any gene: 9. The CDR3 contains 15 residues. Germline assignment: CDR1 SSHAT and CDR2 FNYEAQ (reference sequence).

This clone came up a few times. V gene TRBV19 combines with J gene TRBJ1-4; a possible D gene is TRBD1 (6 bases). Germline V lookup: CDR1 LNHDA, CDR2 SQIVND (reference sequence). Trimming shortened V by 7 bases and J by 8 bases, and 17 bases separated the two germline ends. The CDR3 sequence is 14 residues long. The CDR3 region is CASTGGRGSEKLFF. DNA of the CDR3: TGTGCCAGTACGGGCGGCAGGGGAAGCGAAAAACTGTTTTTT.

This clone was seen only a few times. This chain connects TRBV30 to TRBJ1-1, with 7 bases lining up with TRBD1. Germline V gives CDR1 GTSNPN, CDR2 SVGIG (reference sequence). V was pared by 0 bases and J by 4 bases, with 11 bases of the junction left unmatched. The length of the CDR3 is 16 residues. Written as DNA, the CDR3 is TGTGCCTGGAGTGTGAGTTTTTGGGACAGAGGCACTGAAGCTTTCTTT. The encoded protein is CAWSVSFWDRGTEAFF.

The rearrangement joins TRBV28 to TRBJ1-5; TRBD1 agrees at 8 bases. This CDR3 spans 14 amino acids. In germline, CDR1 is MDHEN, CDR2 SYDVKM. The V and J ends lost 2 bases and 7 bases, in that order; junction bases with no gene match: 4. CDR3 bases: TGTGCCAGCAGTTTACCAGGGGGCGGGCAGCCCCAGCATTTT. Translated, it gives CASSLPGGGQPQHF. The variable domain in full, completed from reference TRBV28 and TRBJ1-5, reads DVKVTQSSRYLVKRTGEKVFLECVQDMDHENMFWYRQDPGLGLRLIYFSYDVKMKEKGDIPEGYSVSREKKERFSLILESASTNQTSMYLCASSLPGGGQPQHFGDGTRLSIL.

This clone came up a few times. The CDR3 loop is CASSDLQGREKLFF. The CDR3, as DNA: TGTGCCAGCAGTGATTTGCAGGGGCGGGAAAAACTGTTTTTT. The V and J genes are TRBV2 and TRBJ1-4, with D tentatively TRBD1 (6 bases). CDR3 length equals 14 residues. With 3 bases removed from V and 8 bases from J, the gap between germline ends came to 13 bases. Per the germline V gene, CDR1 is SNHLY and CDR2 is FYNNEI.

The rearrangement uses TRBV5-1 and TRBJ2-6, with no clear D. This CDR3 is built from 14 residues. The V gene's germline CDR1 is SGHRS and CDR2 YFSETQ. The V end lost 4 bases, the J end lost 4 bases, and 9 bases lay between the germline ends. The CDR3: CASSPQAGANVLTF. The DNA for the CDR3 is TGCGCCAGCAGCCCCCAGGCGGGGGCCAACGTCCTGACTTTC.

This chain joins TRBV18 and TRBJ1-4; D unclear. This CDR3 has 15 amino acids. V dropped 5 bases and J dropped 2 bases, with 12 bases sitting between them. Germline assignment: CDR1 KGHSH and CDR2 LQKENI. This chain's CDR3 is CASSSTVETNEKLFF. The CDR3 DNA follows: TGTGCCAGCTCATCGACGGTGGAGACTAATGAAAAACTGTTTTTT.

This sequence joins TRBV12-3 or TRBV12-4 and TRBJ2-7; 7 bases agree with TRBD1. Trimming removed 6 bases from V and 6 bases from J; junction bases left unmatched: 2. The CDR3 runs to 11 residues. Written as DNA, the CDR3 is TGTGCCAGCAGCCACAGGGGCGAGCAGTACTTC. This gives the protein CASSHRGEQYF.

The CDR3 spells CASSLASGQTGELFF. CDR3 nucleotide sequence: TGCGCCAGCAGCTTGGCGTCAGGACAAACCGGGGAGCTGTTTTTT. The chain recombines TRBV5-1 with TRBJ2-2; weak D call: TRBD1 (5 bases). V lost 0 bases and J lost 5, with 11 bases in between. There are 15 residues in the CDR3. Germline lookup yields CDR1 SGHRS and CDR2 YFSETQ.

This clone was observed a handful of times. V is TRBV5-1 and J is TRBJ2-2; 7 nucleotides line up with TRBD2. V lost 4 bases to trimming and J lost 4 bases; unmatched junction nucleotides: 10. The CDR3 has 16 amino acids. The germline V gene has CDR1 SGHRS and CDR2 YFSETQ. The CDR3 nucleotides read TGCGCCAGCAGCCGAGGGGCGGGAGAGGGCACCGGGGAGCTGTTTTTT. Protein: CASSRGAGEGTGELFF.

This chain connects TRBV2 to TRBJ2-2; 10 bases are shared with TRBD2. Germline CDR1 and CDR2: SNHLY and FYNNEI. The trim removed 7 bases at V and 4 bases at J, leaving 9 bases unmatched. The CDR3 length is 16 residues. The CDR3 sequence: CASTPGTSVITGELFF. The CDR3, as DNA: TGTGCCAGCACCCCCGGGACTAGCGTGATCACCGGGGAGCTGTTTTTT.

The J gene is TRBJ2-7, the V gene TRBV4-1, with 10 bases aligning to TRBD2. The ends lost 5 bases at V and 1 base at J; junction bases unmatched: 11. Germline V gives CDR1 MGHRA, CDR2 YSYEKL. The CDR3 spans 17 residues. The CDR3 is CASSSRLAGGASYEQYF. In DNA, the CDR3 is TGCGCCAGCAGCTCACGATTAGCGGGAGGAGCATCCTACGAGCAGTACTTC.

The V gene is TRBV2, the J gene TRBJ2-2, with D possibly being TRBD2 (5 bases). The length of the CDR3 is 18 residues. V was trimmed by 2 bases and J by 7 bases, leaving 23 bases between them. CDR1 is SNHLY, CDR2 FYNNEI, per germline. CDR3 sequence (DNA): TGTGCCAGCAGTGAAATTATGGGGTTCGGCGGGTGGAGCGGGGAGCTGTTTTTT. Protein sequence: CASSEIMGFGGWSGELFF.

The CDR3 loop reads CASSHPGDRGREQYF. In DNA form, the CDR3 reads TGTGCCAGCAGCCACCCTGGGGACAGGGGGCGCGAGCAGTACTTC. V gene TRBV7-9 combines with J gene TRBJ2-7; 12 bases align to TRBD1. Trimming at V came to 5 bases and at J to 6 bases, leaving 8 bases not matched to a gene. The V gene's germline CDR1 is SEHNR and CDR2 FQNEAQ (reference sequence). The CDR3 is made up of 15 amino acids.

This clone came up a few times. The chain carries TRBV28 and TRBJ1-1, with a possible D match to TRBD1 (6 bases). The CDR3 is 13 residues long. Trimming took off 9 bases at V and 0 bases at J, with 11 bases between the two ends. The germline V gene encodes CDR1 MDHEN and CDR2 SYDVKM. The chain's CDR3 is CASLWGLNTEAFF. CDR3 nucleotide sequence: TGTGCCAGTCTTTGGGGGCTGAACACTGAAGCTTTCTTT.

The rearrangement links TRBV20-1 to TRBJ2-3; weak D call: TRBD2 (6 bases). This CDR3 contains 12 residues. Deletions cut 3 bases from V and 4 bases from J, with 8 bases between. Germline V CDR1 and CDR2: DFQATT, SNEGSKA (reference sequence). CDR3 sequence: CSASRGSDTQYF. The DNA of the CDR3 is TGCAGTGCTAGTCGGGGGTCAGATACGCAGTATTTT.

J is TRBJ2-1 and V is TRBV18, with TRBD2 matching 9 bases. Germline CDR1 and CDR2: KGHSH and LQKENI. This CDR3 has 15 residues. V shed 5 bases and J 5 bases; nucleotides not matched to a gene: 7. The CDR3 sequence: CASSATSGANNEQFF. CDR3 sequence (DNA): TGTGCCAGCTCAGCGACTAGCGGAGCTAACAATGAGCAGTTCTTC.

The CDR3 DNA reads as TGTGCCAGCAGCGTAGACCAGGGAGAGACCCAGTACTTC. Protein sequence: CASSVDQGETQYF. The chain couples TRBV9 to TRBJ2-5, with D possibly TRBD1 on 5 matching bases. The CDR3 is made up of 13 amino acids. Trimming shortened V by 0 bases and J by 4 bases, and 7 bases separated the two germline ends. Germline CDR1 SGDLS, CDR2 YYNGEE.

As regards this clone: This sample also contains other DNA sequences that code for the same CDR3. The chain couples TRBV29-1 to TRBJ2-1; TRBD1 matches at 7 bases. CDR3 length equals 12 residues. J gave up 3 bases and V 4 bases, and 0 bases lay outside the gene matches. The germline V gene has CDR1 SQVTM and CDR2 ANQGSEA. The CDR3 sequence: CSVGQGYNEQFF. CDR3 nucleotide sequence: TGCAGCGTTGGACAGGGCTACAATGAGCAGTTCTTC.

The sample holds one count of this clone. CDR3 residues: CASSPTGYSNQPQHF. The CDR3 DNA reads as TGTGCCAGCAGCCCGACAGGTTATAGCAATCAGCCCCAGCATTTT. The genes are TRBV28 and TRBJ1-5, with D maybe TRBD1 (6 bases). Germline lookup yields CDR1 MDHEN and CDR2 SYDVKM. This CDR3 has 15 residues. The V end was cut by 6 bases, the J end by 0 bases, with 12 bases between.

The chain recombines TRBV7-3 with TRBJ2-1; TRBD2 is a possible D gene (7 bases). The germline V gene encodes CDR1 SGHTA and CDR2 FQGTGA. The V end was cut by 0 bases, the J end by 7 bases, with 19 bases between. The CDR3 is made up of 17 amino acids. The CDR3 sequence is CASSLTSQRDIFNEQFF. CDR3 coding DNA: TGTGCCAGCAGCTTAACGAGCCAGCGGGACATTTTTAATGAGCAGTTCTTC.

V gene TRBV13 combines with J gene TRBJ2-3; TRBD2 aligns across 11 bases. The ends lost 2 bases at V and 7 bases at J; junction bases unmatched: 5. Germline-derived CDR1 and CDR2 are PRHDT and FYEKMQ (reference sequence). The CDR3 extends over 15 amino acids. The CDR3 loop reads CASSLFTSGSYTQYF. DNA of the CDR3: TGTGCCAGCAGCTTATTTACTAGCGGGAGTTATACGCAGTATTTT.

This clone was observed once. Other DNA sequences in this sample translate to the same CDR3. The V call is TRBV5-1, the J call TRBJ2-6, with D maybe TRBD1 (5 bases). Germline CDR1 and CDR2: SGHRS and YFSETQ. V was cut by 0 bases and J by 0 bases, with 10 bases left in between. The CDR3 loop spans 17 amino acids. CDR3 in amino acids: CASSLGGGNSGANVLTF. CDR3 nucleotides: TGCGCCAGCAGCTTGGGGGGCGGAAACTCTGGGGCCAACGTCCTGACTTTC.

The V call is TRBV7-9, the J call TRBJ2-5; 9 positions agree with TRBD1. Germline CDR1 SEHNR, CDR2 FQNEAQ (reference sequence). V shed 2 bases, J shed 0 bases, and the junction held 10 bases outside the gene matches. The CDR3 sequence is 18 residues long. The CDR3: CASSLPGQGGPNQETQYF. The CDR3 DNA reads TGTGCCAGCAGCTTACCGGGACAGGGAGGGCCCAACCAAGAGACCCAGTACTTC.

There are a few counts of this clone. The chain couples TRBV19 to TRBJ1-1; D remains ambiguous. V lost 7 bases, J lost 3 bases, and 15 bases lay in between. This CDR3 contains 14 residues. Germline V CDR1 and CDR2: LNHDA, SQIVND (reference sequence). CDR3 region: CASTPLISDTEAFF. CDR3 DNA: TGTGCCAGTACCCCGCTTATTTCGGACACTGAAGCTTTCTTT.

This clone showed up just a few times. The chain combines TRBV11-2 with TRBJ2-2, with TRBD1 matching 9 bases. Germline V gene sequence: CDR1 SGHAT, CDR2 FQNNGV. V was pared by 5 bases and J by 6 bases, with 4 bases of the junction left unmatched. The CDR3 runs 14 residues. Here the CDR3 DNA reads TGTGCCAGCAGCGGACAGGGGTTCGCCGGGGAGCTGTTTTTT. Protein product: CASSGQGFAGELFF. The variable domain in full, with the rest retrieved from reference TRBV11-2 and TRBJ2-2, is EAGVAQSPRYKIIEKRQSVAFWCNPISGHATLYWYQQILGQGPKLLIQFQNNGVVDDSQLPKDRFSAERLKGVDSTLKIQPAKLEDSAVYLCASSGQGFAGELFFGEGSRLTVL.

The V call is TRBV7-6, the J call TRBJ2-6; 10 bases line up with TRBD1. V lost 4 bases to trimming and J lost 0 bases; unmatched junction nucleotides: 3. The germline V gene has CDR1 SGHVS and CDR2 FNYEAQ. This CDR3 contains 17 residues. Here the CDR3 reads CASSSRTGGSGANVLTF. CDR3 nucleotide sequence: TGTGCCAGCAGCTCCCGGACAGGGGGCTCTGGGGCCAACGTCCTGACTTTC.

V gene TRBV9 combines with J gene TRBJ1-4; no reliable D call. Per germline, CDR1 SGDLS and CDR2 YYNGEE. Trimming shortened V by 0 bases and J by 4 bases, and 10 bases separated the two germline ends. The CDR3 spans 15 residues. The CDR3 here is CASSVAAQYNEKLFF. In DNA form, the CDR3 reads TGTGCCAGCAGCGTAGCTGCACAGTATAATGAAAAACTGTTTTTT.

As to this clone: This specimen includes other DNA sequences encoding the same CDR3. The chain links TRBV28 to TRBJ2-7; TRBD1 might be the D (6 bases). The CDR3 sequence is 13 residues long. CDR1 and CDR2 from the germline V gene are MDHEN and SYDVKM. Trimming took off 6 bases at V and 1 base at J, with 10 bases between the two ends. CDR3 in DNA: TGTGCCAGCAGCTCCGGGACATCCTACGAGCAGTACTTC. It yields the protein CASSSGTSYEQYF.

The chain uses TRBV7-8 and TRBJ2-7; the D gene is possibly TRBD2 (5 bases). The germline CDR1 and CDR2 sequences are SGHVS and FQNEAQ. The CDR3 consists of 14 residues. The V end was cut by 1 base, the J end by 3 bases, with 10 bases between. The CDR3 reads CASSLDWAGYEQYF. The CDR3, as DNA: TGTGCCAGCAGCTTAGACTGGGCGGGCTACGAGCAGTACTTC.